This T cell receptor (beta chain) is drawn from a study of T cell responses to AZD1222 COVID-19 vaccine. Study context: Pooling covered second doses at about 4 or about 12 weeks.

Study observations and caveats: The study found vaccine-associated CD4 TCRs spanning spike, dominant at 160-218 and 743-854. Baseline antibody screening turned up just a handful of seropositive AZD1222 recipients.

With regard to this clone: Its antigen is not identified.

Sequencing was performed with immunoSEQ multiplex PCR; in TCRdb, only in-frame clones are kept and a portion is missing. The sample carries fewer than 110,000 clones, 75% to 90% recorded once. Germline V gene lookup returns CDR1 MNHEY and CDR2 SMNVEV (reference sequence). The length of the CDR3 is 15 residues. Germline trimming cut 3 bases from V and 4 bases from J; bases unmatched to any gene: 8. The sequence came from an adult in good health. The sample here was peripheral blood, taken on day 0 of AZD1222 vaccination. The genes are TRBV27 and TRBJ1-2, with 7 bases matching TRBD1. The DNA for the CDR3 is TGTGCCAGCAGTTTTGCCCAGGGGGTGGTCTATGGCTACACCTTC. It codes for CASSFAQGVVYGYTF.